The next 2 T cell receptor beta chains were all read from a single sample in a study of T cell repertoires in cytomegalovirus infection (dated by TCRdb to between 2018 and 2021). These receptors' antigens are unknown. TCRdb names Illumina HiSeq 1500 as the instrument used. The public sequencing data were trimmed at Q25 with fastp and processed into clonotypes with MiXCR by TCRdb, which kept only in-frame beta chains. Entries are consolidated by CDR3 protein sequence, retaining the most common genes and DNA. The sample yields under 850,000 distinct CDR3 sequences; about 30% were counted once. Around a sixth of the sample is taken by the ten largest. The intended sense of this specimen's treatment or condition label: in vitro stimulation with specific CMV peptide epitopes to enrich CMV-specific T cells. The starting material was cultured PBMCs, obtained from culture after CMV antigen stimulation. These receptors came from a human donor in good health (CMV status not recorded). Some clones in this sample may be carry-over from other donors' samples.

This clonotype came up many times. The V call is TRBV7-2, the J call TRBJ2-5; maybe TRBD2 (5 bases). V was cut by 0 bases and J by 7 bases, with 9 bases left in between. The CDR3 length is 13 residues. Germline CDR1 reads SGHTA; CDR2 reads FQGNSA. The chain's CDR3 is CASSLAVRGTQYF. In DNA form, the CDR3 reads TGTGCCAGCAGCTTAGCAGTTCGGGGGACCCAGTACTTC.

CDR3 protein: CATLVGAYGYTF. For the CDR3, the DNA is TGTGCCACCTTAGTTGGGGCGTATGGCTACACCTTC. The rearrangement uses TRBV19 and TRBJ1-2; tentatively, D is TRBD1 (5 bases). The CDR3 extends over 12 amino acids. V lost 10 bases and J lost 5, with 14 bases in between. Germline CDR1 LNHDA, CDR2 SQIVND (reference sequence).